Below, 21 T cell receptor beta chains from the same sample are listed, as sequenced in a study of memory CD4+ T cells and cytomegalovirus serostatus. This table comes from immunoSEQ multiplex PCR, and its TCRdb copy is limited to in-frame clones, with some not included. The sample records 75,000 to 90,000 clones, 65% to 85% being singletons. The sort gate was single viable CD3+CD4+CD8-CD45RO+ cells for memory CD4+ T cells. The specimen sequenced was memory CD4+ T cells from blood. These TCRs come from an adult in good health and CMV-seronegative.

The chain uses TRBV28 and TRBJ2-6, with D possibly being TRBD1 (5 bases). V was shortened by 5 bases and J by 0 bases, with 8 bases between the two germline ends. CDR1 is MDHEN, CDR2 SYDVKM, per germline. This CDR3 is 15 amino acids long. CDR3 in amino acids: CASSPGISGANVLTF. The DNA of the CDR3 is TGTGCCAGCAGTCCAGGGATCTCTGGGGCCAACGTCCTGACTTTC.

This clone was seen once. The chain combines TRBV7-8 with TRBJ1-4; no reliable D call. This CDR3 region has 14 residues. Germline V CDR1 and CDR2: SGHVS, FQNEAQ. The V end was cut by 5 bases, the J end by 4 bases, with 11 bases between. This CDR3 reads CASSIGSYNEKLFF. For the CDR3, the DNA is TGTGCCAGCAGCATAGGGAGTTATAATGAAAAACTGTTTTTT.

The chain uses TRBV15 and TRBJ2-3, with 11 positions matching TRBD1. This CDR3 is built from 17 residues. Losses at the gene ends were 0 bases for V and 4 bases for J; bases not matched to a gene: 6. Per germline, CDR1 LNHNV and CDR2 YYDKDF (reference sequence). The CDR3 loop is CATSRDWGTGGSDTQYF. CDR3 nucleotides: TGTGCCACCAGCAGAGATTGGGGGACAGGGGGTTCAGATACGCAGTATTTT.

The chain employs TRBV29-1 and TRBJ2-5; TRBD2 aligns across 11 bases. The CDR3 extends over 13 amino acids. Germline CDR1 SQVTM, CDR2 ANQGSEA. With V trimmed by 6 bases and J by 7 bases, 7 bases remained unmatched. The CDR3 region is CSVQTSGTGTQYF. CDR3 in DNA: TGCAGCGTCCAGACTAGCGGGACTGGGACCCAGTACTTC.

The chain is built from TRBV19 and TRBJ2-6, with TRBD1 as a possible D gene (6 bases). V lost 5 bases, J lost 0 bases, and 11 bases lay in between. Germline CDR1 reads LNHDA; CDR2 reads SQIVND (reference sequence). The CDR3 spans 16 residues. The CDR3 DNA is TGTGCCAGTAGTCTCCCAGGGGACTCTGGGGCCAACGTCCTGACTTTC. Protein sequence: CASSLPGDSGANVLTF.

The V gene is TRBV5-1, the J gene TRBJ2-5, with 9 bases identical to TRBD2. Germline values: CDR1 SGHRS, CDR2 YFSETQ. CDR3 length: 16 amino acids. The J segment lost 4 bases and the V segment lost 0 bases, leaving 7 bases of the junction unmatched. CDR3 amino acids: CASSLGASGEGETQYF. The CDR3 nucleotides read TGCGCCAGCAGCTTGGGGGCTAGCGGGGAAGGAGAGACCCAGTACTTC.

This clone appeared a few times. The J gene is TRBJ2-4, the V gene TRBV13; weak D call: TRBD1 (6 bases). The CDR3 length is 14 residues. V lost 5 bases to trimming and J lost 8 bases, with 16 bases between them. The germline V gene has CDR1 PRHDT and CDR2 FYEKMQ (reference sequence). CDR3: CASSPRTEVDIQYF. The CDR3 coding sequence is TGTGCCAGCAGCCCCCGGACAGAGGTGGACATTCAGTACTTC.

This clone appeared a single time. The chain couples TRBV7-3 to TRBJ2-3; D possibly corresponds to TRBD2 (6 bases). Germline-derived CDR1 and CDR2 are SGHTA and FQGTGA. The V end lost 4 bases, the J end lost 5 bases, and 13 bases lay between the germline ends. This CDR3 region has 14 residues. DNA for the CDR3: TGTGCCAGCAGCTCCCGGGGACTGGGAGATACGCAGTATTTT. Amino acids: CASSSRGLGDTQYF.

In its sample, this clone was seen a few times. The chain joins TRBV7-9 to TRBJ1-2, with D possibly being TRBD1 (6 bases). V was shortened by 0 bases and J by 7 bases, with 9 bases between the two germline ends. The CDR3 sequence is 13 residues long. Germline assignment: CDR1 SEHNR and CDR2 FQNEAQ (reference sequence). CDR3 amino acids: CASSLAGGSGYTF. Written as DNA, the CDR3 is TGTGCCAGCAGCTTAGCGGGGGGCTCTGGCTACACCTTC.

The chain links TRBV2 to TRBJ1-6, with D uncertain. The CDR3 has 16 amino acids. The V end lost 3 bases, the J end lost 7 bases, and 16 bases lay between the germline ends. From germline, CDR1 is SNHLY and CDR2 FYNNEI. The CDR3 loop reads CASSDRRQARNSPLHF. In DNA form, the CDR3 reads TGTGCCAGCAGTGATAGGCGGCAGGCTCGGAATTCACCCCTCCACTTT.

This clone has a handful of counts. The chain recombines TRBV9 with TRBJ1-6, with a possible D match to TRBD1 (6 bases). Germline lookup yields CDR1 SGDLS and CDR2 YYNGEE. CDR3 size: 14 residues. Trimming pared 0 bases from V and 10 bases from J, leaving 11 bases between. Here the CDR3 reads CASSVDGRGSPLHF. CDR3 in DNA: TGTGCCAGCAGCGTAGATGGCAGGGGATCACCCCTCCACTTT.

The chain carries TRBV6-6 and TRBJ1-5, with D possibly matching TRBD1 (6 bases). Germline values: CDR1 MNHNY, CDR2 SVGAGI (reference sequence). Trimming removed 1 base from V and 2 bases from J, with 9 bases in between. This CDR3 is 15 amino acids long. CDR3 sequence reads: CASSYYREGNQPQHF. The CDR3 region has the DNA TGTGCCAGCAGTTACTACAGGGAGGGCAATCAGCCCCAGCATTTT.

The rearrangement joins TRBV6-6 to TRBJ1-6; the match to TRBD1 covers 7 bases. The CDR3 is 16 amino acids. V was pared by 0 bases and J by 7 bases, with 6 bases of the junction left unmatched. Germline V lookup: CDR1 MNHNY, CDR2 SVGAGI (reference sequence). The CDR3 nucleotides are TGTGCCAGCAGTTACTCTAGGGGGCTTGGGAATTCACCCCTCCACTTT. Translated, it gives CASSYSRGLGNSPLHF.

This clone is a singleton in its sample. This specimen includes other DNA sequences encoding the same CDR3. The gene calls are TRBV29-1 and TRBJ1-4; no clear D gene. This CDR3 is built from 12 residues. Trimming stripped 4 bases from V and 4 bases from J, with 7 bases between. CDR1 and CDR2 from the germline V gene are SQVTM and ANQGSEA. Here the CDR3 DNA reads TGCAGCGTTGCTGTCCTTAATGAAAAACTGTTTTTT. This sequence encodes CSVAVLNEKLFF.

This chain joins TRBV18 and TRBJ2-7; D is uncertain. Germline assignment: CDR1 KGHSH and CDR2 LQKENI. V lost 2 bases and J 2 bases, leaving 10 bases between the germline ends. This CDR3 spans 14 amino acids. The CDR3 spells CASSPSGLAYEQYF. CDR3 in DNA: TGTGCCAGCTCACCATCCGGGTTGGCCTACGAGCAGTACTTC.

The chain couples TRBV28 to TRBJ1-2; D not certain. Trimming took 7 bases from V and 8 from J, leaving 20 bases between them. The length of the CDR3 is 14 residues. Looked up from germline, CDR1 is MDHEN and CDR2 is SYDVKM. The CDR3: CASTSSGGLVGYTF. As DNA, the CDR3 is TGTGCCAGCACCTCGAGCGGAGGGTTAGTCGGCTACACCTTC.

The chain joins TRBV5-8 to TRBJ1-5, with a possible D match to TRBD1 (6 bases). In germline, CDR1 is SGHTS, CDR2 YDEGEE. Deletions cut 0 bases from V and 2 bases from J, with 12 bases between. CDR3 size: 16 residues. DNA of the CDR3: TGTGCCAGCAGCTTGGAAACAGGGAGAGGCAATCAGCCCCAGCATTTT. Translated: CASSLETGRGNQPQHF.

This clone has a handful of counts. V gene TRBV14 combines with J gene TRBJ1-2; D call uncertain. This CDR3 is built from 15 residues. The germline V gene has CDR1 SGHDN and CDR2 FVKESK. V shed 0 bases and J shed 5 bases, with 13 bases lying between them. CDR3 nucleotide sequence: TGTGCCAGCAGCCAAGATCGGGCAGATCTATATGGCTACACCTTC. This gives the protein CASSQDRADLYGYTF.

The gene calls are TRBV5-1 and TRBJ2-7; 9 positions agree with TRBD1. The J segment lost 6 bases and the V segment lost 3 bases, leaving 4 bases of the junction unmatched. The CDR3 has 13 amino acids. Germline CDR1 SGHRS, CDR2 YFSETQ. CDR3 region: CASSWDREGEQYF. CDR3 DNA sequence: TGCGCCAGCAGCTGGGACAGGGAGGGCGAGCAGTACTTC.

The V call is TRBV18, the J call TRBJ1-2; D remains ambiguous. Germline V gene sequence: CDR1 KGHSH, CDR2 LQKENI. V dropped 1 base and J dropped 8 bases, with 17 bases sitting between them. This CDR3 spans 15 amino acids. The CDR3 DNA follows: TGTGCCAGCTCACCACGGCAGGAAAACTCGCCCGGCTACACCTTC. Its translation is CASSPRQENSPGYTF.

The rearrangement joins TRBV7-2 to TRBJ1-1; the D gene is possibly TRBD1 (6 bases). The CDR3 is 15 residues long. Trimming shortened V by 5 bases and J by 6 bases, and 19 bases separated the two germline ends. Germline loops: CDR1 SGHTA, CDR2 FQGNSA. Here the CDR3 DNA reads TGTGCCAGCAGCCGTAGGGGGGCAGGTGGGGCTGAAGCTTTCTTT. Its translation is CASSRRGAGGAEAFF. Drawing the rest from reference TRBV7-2 and TRBJ1-1, the complete variable domain is GAGVSQSPSNKVTEKGKDVELRCDPISGHTALYWYRQSLGQGLEFLIYFQGNSAPDKSGLPSDRFSAERTGGSVSTLTIQRTQQEDSAVYLCASSRRGAGGAEAFFGQGTRLTVV.